The present TCR beta chain was sequenced within a study of T cell responses to AZD1222 COVID-19 vaccine. The CDR3 contains 16 residues. CDR1 is MRHNA, CDR2 SNTAGT, per germline. Trimming left V 2 bases short and J 0 bases short, with 11 bases between. Data came from immunoSEQ multiplex PCR; TCRdb stores just in-frame clones and leaves some out. Counted here are 95,000 to 150,000 clones, around 86% occurring once; the ten biggest clones make up roughly 1.1%. Findings and limits, study-wide: Of the AZD1222 recipients, only five to seven were seropositive at baseline. Repertoire sampling happened only post peak T cell response. The donor cohort was predominantly white British with a female majority, and clonal diversity may have been underestimated.

A remark on this clone: The antigen remains undetermined.

V usage is TRBV6-4 and J usage is TRBJ2-1; D is unresolved. This clonotype was obtained from an adult in good health. The sample here was peripheral blood, taken on day 0 of AZD1222 vaccination. CDR3 in DNA: TGTGCCAGCAGTGACAGGCGGCGAAGCTCCTACAATGAGCAGTTCTTC. Translating it yields CASSDRRRSSYNEQFF.